This TCR beta chain comes out of a study of cytomegalovirus exposure and HLA in healthy donors. Generated by immunoSEQ multiplex PCR, the TCRdb table keeps only in-frame clones and is missing some. In the table there are approximately 270,000 clones, roughly 84% of which are singletons. Notes on the study in general: High specificity and sensitivity for cytomegalovirus status were reported for the classifier. The dataset shows that most TCR sequences were rare, while some public TCRs occurred in many donors. There were 150 or so TCR beta chains listed as cytomegalovirus-associated. In the approximately 120 validation repertoires, a later analysis found that first-cohort TCR clusters tended to co-occur.

Details on this clone: Its cognate antigen is unknown.

Trimming took 4 bases from V and 2 from J, leaving 9 bases between them. The CDR3 has 13 residues. Per germline, CDR1 LNHDA and CDR2 SQIVND (reference sequence). Sequences were obtained from PBMCs. This sequence joins TRBV19 and TRBJ2-7; the D call may be TRBD1 or TRBD2 (5 bases each). The clonotype comes from a man aged 18 to 30 in good health and CMV-seropositive. CDR3 bases: TGTGCCAGTAGTAATGGGGGACCCTACGAGCAGTACTTC. It codes for CASSNGGPYEQYF.